Presented here are 15 T cell receptor beta chains from one specimen sequenced in a study of shared clonotypes between healthy human individuals (TCRdb year 2020). CD8 naive samples consisted of CD45RO-negative cells that were positively selected for CCR7, yielding a CD45RA+CCR7+ population without TemRA cells. Library method: the immunoSEQ multiplex PCR assay. TCRdb provides this immuneACCESS table in a form limited to in-frame rearrangements. Some clones are lacking; in checked studies, under half of them reflect an unresolved V gene, and why the rest are absent is not known. This sample is represented by hundreds of thousands of clones; around 96% of them were singletons. The top ten constitute about 0.12% of the sample. The sequenced sample was naive CD8+ T cells sorted from blood. Sample cell subset or site, as interpreted from the label and publication: CD45RA+CCR7+. Source of these receptors: a woman aged 25 to 39 in good health.

This chain connects TRBV7-8 to TRBJ2-1; TRBD1 agrees at 9 bases. Germline V gives CDR1 SGHVS, CDR2 FQNEAQ. CDR3 size: 13 residues. V lost 5 bases, J lost 8 bases, and 4 bases stayed unmatched. The CDR3 DNA reads as TGTGCCAGCAGCCCGGACAGGGGAGATGAGCAGTTCTTC. It codes for CASSPDRGDEQFF. Full variable domain (remainder filled in from reference TRBV7-8 and TRBJ2-1): GAGVSQSPRYKVAKRGQDVALRCDPISGHVSLFWYQQALGQGPEFLTYFQNEAQLDKSGLPSDRFFAERPEGSVSTLKIQRTQQEDSAVYLCASSPDRGDEQFFGPGTRLTVL.

The rearrangement joins TRBV6-6 to TRBJ2-1; 7 bases are a match to TRBD2. After removal of 5 bases from V and 6 bases from J, the junction contained 4 bases not matched to a gene. The CDR3 length is 13 residues. The germline V gene has CDR1 MNHNY and CDR2 SVGAGI (reference sequence). The CDR3 reads CASSPGLVNEQFF. The CDR3 coding sequence is TGTGCCAGCAGTCCCGGACTAGTCAATGAGCAGTTCTTC.

The chain couples TRBV28 to TRBJ1-2; TRBD1 matches at 11 bases. V was clipped by 3 bases and J by 11 bases; unmatched bases: 17. The CDR3 is 17 amino acids. The germline V gene encodes CDR1 MDHEN and CDR2 SYDVKM. The CDR3 DNA is TGTGCCAGCAGTTTTCGATCTCCTCTCCCGGGACAGGGGGGGTACACCTTC. This gives the protein CASSFRSPLPGQGGYTF.

The gene calls are TRBV7-6 and TRBJ2-1; TRBD2 aligns across 10 bases. V was pared by 3 bases and J by 8 bases, with 10 bases of the junction left unmatched. The CDR3 spans 16 residues. CDR1 is SGHVS, CDR2 FNYEAQ, per germline. CDR3 nucleotides: TGTGCCAGCAGCTTCCTAGCGGGAGACTCTGGGGATGAGCAGTTCTTC. Translation: CASSFLAGDSGDEQFF.

The V call is TRBV25-1, the J call TRBJ1-1; TRBD1 aligns across 11 bases. V was pared by 4 bases and J by 5 bases, with 3 bases of the junction left unmatched. Per germline, CDR1 MGHDK and CDR2 SYGVNS. CDR3 length: 14 amino acids. Here the CDR3 reads CASSVGTGGTEAFF. The CDR3 bases are TGTGCCAGCAGTGTCGGGACAGGGGGAACTGAAGCTTTCTTT.

CDR3 amino acids: CASSFGLASDTQYF. In nucleotides, the CDR3 is TGTGCCAGCAGTTTTGGACTAGCATCAGATACGCAGTATTTT. This rearrangement joins TRBV6-5 to TRBJ2-3; 8 bases are shared with TRBD2. J was trimmed by 4 bases and V by 4 bases; bases with no gene match: 4. Germline values: CDR1 MNHEY, CDR2 SVGAGI. CDR3 length: 14 amino acids.

This chain connects TRBV28 to TRBJ2-3; TRBD1 aligns across 10 bases. This CDR3 has 16 residues. With V trimmed by 4 bases and J by 4 bases, 8 bases remained unmatched. Germline-derived CDR1 and CDR2 are MDHEN and SYDVKM. CDR3 sequence reads: CASSSWTGTGADTQYF. The CDR3 DNA sequence: TGTGCCAGCAGTTCATGGACCGGGACAGGGGCAGATACGCAGTATTTT.

The chain uses TRBV27 and TRBJ2-7; 7 nucleotides align to TRBD1. After removal of 5 bases from V and 0 bases from J, the junction contained 13 bases not matched to a gene. Germline assignment: CDR1 MNHEY and CDR2 SMNVEV (reference sequence). CDR3 size: 17 residues. CDR3 DNA sequence: TGTGCCAGCAGTCCCTTAGGCAGGACAGGCAGCTCCTACGAGCAGTACTTC. Its protein is CASSPLGRTGSSYEQYF.

The gene calls are TRBV5-4 and TRBJ2-5, with D perhaps matching TRBD2 (5 bases). CDR3 length: 15 residues. Germline lookup yields CDR1 SGHNT and CDR2 YYREEE (reference sequence). The ends were cut back, 4 bases at V and 7 bases at J, with 20 bases in the middle. The CDR3 reads CASSLPQEEPGTQYF. For the CDR3, the DNA is TGTGCCAGCAGCCTCCCTCAGGAGGAACCGGGGACCCAGTACTTC.

Worth noting for this clone: Other DNA sequences in the sample encode the same CDR3. The chain has TRBV27 and TRBJ1-5; tentative D call: TRBD1 (5 bases). From germline, CDR1 is MNHEY and CDR2 SMNVEV (reference sequence). The CDR3 contains 13 residues. The ends were cut back, 7 bases at V and 6 bases at J, with 13 bases in the middle. The CDR3 loop reads CASKAGTGQPQHF. CDR3 nucleotide sequence: TGTGCCAGCAAAGCAGGGACGGGTCAGCCCCAGCATTTT.

The chain is built from TRBV10-2 and TRBJ1-3; 10 bases map to TRBD1. J lost 2 bases, V lost 10 bases, and 5 bases had no gene match. The CDR3 length is 14 residues. The germline V gene encodes CDR1 WSHSY and CDR2 SAAADI. The DNA of the CDR3 is TGCGCCACCTCCGGACAGGGGGCTGGAAACACCATATATTTT. Residues: CATSGQGAGNTIYF.

Notes on this clone: The sample carries other DNA sequences with the same CDR3. J is TRBJ1-1 and V is TRBV27, with TRBD1 identical over 9 bases. The CDR3 length is 12 residues. Germline V gene data show CDR1 as MNHEY and CDR2 as SMNVEV (reference sequence). J was trimmed by 4 bases and V by 7 bases; bases with no gene match: 1. The CDR3 loop is CASKTGGTEAFF. The DNA for the CDR3 is TGTGCCAGCAAGACAGGGGGCACTGAAGCTTTCTTT.

J is TRBJ2-1 and V is TRBV5-5; 13 bases match TRBD2. The CDR3 contains 16 residues. Germline V gene lookup returns CDR1 SGHKS and CDR2 YYEKEE (reference sequence). J lost 2 bases, V lost 4 bases, and 3 bases had no gene match. The CDR3 DNA reads TGTGCCAGCAGCAAAGGGACTAGCGGGACCTACAATGAGCAGTTCTTC. Translating gives CASSKGTSGTYNEQFF.

This chain uses TRBV27 with TRBJ2-3; 12 bases align to TRBD2. The germline V gene encodes CDR1 MNHEY and CDR2 SMNVEV (reference sequence). This CDR3 comprises 15 residues. The trim removed 5 bases at V and 3 bases at J, leaving 3 bases unmatched. The CDR3 DNA reads TGTGCCAGCAGTACCGGGACTAGCGGGACAGATACGCAGTATTTT. This encodes CASSTGTSGTDTQYF.

The rearrangement uses TRBV14 and TRBJ2-2; D gene ambiguous. Germline V gene sequence: CDR1 SGHDN, CDR2 FVKESK. V lost 4 bases and J 1 base, leaving 7 bases between the germline ends. The length of the CDR3 is 14 residues. The CDR3 spells CASSLSRNTGELFF. The CDR3 DNA follows: TGTGCCAGCAGCCTTTCGCGGAACACCGGGGAGCTGTTTTTT.